This T cell receptor beta chain was sequenced for a study of blood T cell repertoires in COVID-19. Study-wide context: Sites in the United States, Italy and Spain provided acute and convalescent COVID-19 samples. T cells, B-cell-depleted T cells, or PBMCs supplied cDNA or gDNA.

This CDR3 region has 14 residues. CDR1 LGHNA and CDR2 YNFKEQ come from the germline V gene. Trimming stripped 4 bases from V and 2 bases from J, with 11 bases between. In the original processing: Estimated nucleated cell counts came from reference gene primer amplification. Profiled with immunoSEQ multiplex PCR; TCRdb holds only in-frame clones, not every one. V and J calls plus clone size are reproduced from that table; the DNA served to infer D and trimming. This repertoire shows around 180,000 clones, over 80% found once; its top ten account for about 5%. Sequencing was performed on peripheral blood. This sequence originates from a woman aged 30 to 39 with acute or convalescent COVID-19. The chain couples TRBV4-2 to TRBJ1-1; the D is unclear. CDR3 DNA sequence: TGTGCCAGCAGCCGTACCGGTTCCAACACTGAAGCTTTCTTT. This sequence encodes CASSRTGSNTEAFF.